This is a list of T cell receptor beta chains from one sample in a study of blood T cell repertoires in COVID-19. Libraries were prepared by immunoSEQ multiplex PCR; TCRdb keeps only in-frame clonotypes and omits some of them. Here the sample spans around 250,000 clones, 91% being singletons. Material: PBMCs or T cells enriched from blood (not recorded which). These receptors all come from a human donor in a cohort exposed to, infected with or recovered from COVID-19 (not recorded which). The donor label of this sample is uncertain. The CDR3 runs from the conserved cysteine through the conserved F or W. The D gene is left open where the match is weak. Part of the rows lack a size; the others show once, few, many or a class for expanded clones.

>TRBJ1-5|NA|13|once|TRBV19
CASSGPSNQPQHF
TGTGCCAGTAGCGGTCCGAGCAATCAGCCCCAGCATTTT
>TRBJ1-1|NA|18|NA|TRBV25-1
CASSELPSGSGMNTEAFF
TGTGCCAGCAGTGAACTACCCTCAGGGTCTGGGATGAACACTGAAGCTTTCTTT
>TRBJ2-1|TRBD1|14|few|TRBV25-1
CASSAGTGRNEQFF
TGTGCCAGCAGTGCCGGGACAGGGCGGAATGAGCAGTTCTTC
>TRBJ2-5|TRBD2|18|NA|TRBV18
CASSPGLAGEIYQETQYF
TGTGCCAGCTCACCGGGACTAGCGGGGGAAATTTACCAAGAGACCCAGTACTTC
>TRBJ1-6|NA|15|few|TRBV7-9
CASSSDSIYNSPLHF
TGTGCCAGCAGCTCGGACAGTATCTATAATTCACCCCTCCACTTT
>TRBJ2-3|TRBD1|15|NA|TRBV24-1
CATSPRDRDTDTQYF
TGTGCCACCAGTCCCCGGGACAGGGACACAGATACGCAGTATTTT
>TRBJ2-7|TRBD1|14|NA|TRBV18
CASSPLGDSYEQYF
TGTGCCAGCTCACCTCTAGGGGACAGCTACGAGCAGTACTTC
>TRBJ1-1|TRBD1|13|NA|TRBV29-1
CSVEGQGWTEAFF
TGCAGCGTTGAAGGACAGGGTTGGACTGAAGCTTTCTTT
>TRBJ2-5|TRBD2|17|NA|TRBV9
CASSVAGSGGLQETQYF
TGTGCCAGCAGCGTAGCCGGTAGCGGGGGACTCCAAGAGACCCAGTACTTC
>TRBJ1-2|NA|16|NA|TRBV9
CASSSPGRVLRHGYTF
TGTGCCAGCAGCTCACCTGGGAGGGTGCTTAGGCATGGCTACACCTTC
>TRBJ2-2|TRBD1|17|once|TRBV5-5
CASSLIRTGKNTGELFF
TGTGCCAGCAGCTTGATCAGGACAGGGAAGAACACCGGGGAGCTGTTTTTT
>TRBJ2-1|NA|15|NA|TRBV19
CASSIDAVGADEQFF
TGTGCCAGTAGTATAGATGCAGTAGGGGCTGATGAGCAGTTCTTC
>TRBJ1-3|TRBD1|13|NA|TRBV12-3/TRBV12-4
CASSLNRGNTIYF
TGTGCCAGCAGTTTGAACAGGGGGAACACCATATATTTT
>TRBJ2-3|TRBD2|17|NA|TRBV3-1/TRBV3-2
CASSSSTSGGGTDTQYF
TGTGCCAGCAGCTCTTCGACTAGCGGGGGAGGCACAGATACGCAGTATTTT
>TRBJ2-5|NA|16|NA|TRBV15
CATSRGSTISTETQYF
TGTGCCACCAGCAGAGGCAGTACTATTTCGACAGAGACCCAGTACTTC
>TRBJ1-2|TRBD1|12|NA|TRBV28
CASSSADRAHTF
TGTGCCAGCAGCTCTGCGGACAGGGCCCACACCTTC
>TRBJ2-7|TRBD2|15|NA|TRBV9
CASSVASGQNHEQYF
TGTGCCAGCAGCGTAGCTAGCGGGCAGAACCACGAGCAGTACTTC
>TRBJ1-5|NA|13|NA|TRBV12-3/TRBV12-4
CASSLTGSQPQHF
TGTGCCAGCAGTTTGACGGGAAGCCAGCCCCAGCATTTT
>TRBJ1-1|NA|11|NA|TRBV12-3/TRBV12-4
CASSFASEAFF
TGTGCCAGCAGTTTCGCGTCTGAAGCTTTCTTT
>TRBJ1-2|TRBD1|14|NA|TRBV19
CASTSDRGAYGYTF
TGTGCCAGTACCTCAGACAGGGGGGCCTATGGCTACACCTTC
>TRBJ1-1|TRBD1|15|NA|TRBV24-1
CATSGTGTENTEAFF
TGTGCCACCAGTGGCACCGGGACAGAGAACACTGAAGCTTTCTTT
>TRBJ1-1|NA|14|once|TRBV19
CASSTSDWNTEAFF
TGTGCCAGTAGTACGTCGGACTGGAACACTGAAGCTTTCTTT
>TRBJ1-2|NA|14|NA|TRBV24-1
CATSDPSGGPSYTF
TGTGCCACCAGTGATCCCTCGGGAGGGCCGAGCTACACCTTC
>TRBJ2-2|NA|15|NA|TRBV9
CASSVIGDTTGELFF
TGTGCCAGCAGCGTAATCGGGGATACGACCGGGGAGCTGTTTTTT
>TRBJ2-4|TRBD1|19|NA|TRBV19
CASTDTGTGVPRSKNIQYF
TGTGCCAGTACCGATACCGGGACAGGGGTCCCTCGGTCGAAAAACATTCAGTACTTC
>TRBJ1-2|TRBD1|13|once|TRBV29-1
CSVPDRGDYGYTF
TGCAGCGTCCCGGACAGGGGGGACTATGGCTACACCTTC
>TRBJ1-2|TRBD1|15|NA|TRBV5-1
CASSVDPGGYYGYTF
TGCGCCAGCAGCGTGGATCCAGGGGGCTATTATGGCTACACCTTC
>TRBJ2-5|NA|12|NA|TRBV7-8
CASTREQETQYF
TGTGCCAGCACTAGGGAGCAAGAGACCCAGTACTTC
>TRBJ1-2|NA|12|NA|TRBV10-3
CAISEIGNYYTF
TGTGCCATCAGTGAGATCGGCAACTACTACACCTTC
>TRBJ1-4|NA|12|NA|TRBV28
CASTTSGIKLFF
TGTGCCAGCACCACTAGCGGGATTAAACTGTTTTTT
>TRBJ1-1|TRBD1|16|NA|TRBV19
CASSIGAGGKDTEAFF
TGTGCCAGTAGTATAGGGGCAGGGGGCAAGGACACTGAAGCTTTCTTT
>TRBJ1-5|TRBD1|16|NA|TRBV15
CATSRDGGTGYQPQHF
TGTGCCACCAGCAGAGATGGGGGGACAGGGTATCAGCCCCAGCATTTT
>TRBJ2-2|TRBD1|15|NA|TRBV30
CAWSVGQGPTGELFF
TGTGCCTGGAGTGTGGGACAGGGACCCACCGGGGAGCTGTTTTTT